These T cell receptor beta chains were read from a single sample in a study of graft-versus-host responses after intestinal transplantation. No antigen has been assigned to these receptors. Using immunoSEQ multiplex PCR, the repertoire was profiled, and TCRdb retains in-frame clones only, with some absent. The sample includes approximately 120,000 clones, more than 90% of them seen just once. Here the sequenced sample was unstimulated CD4+ T cells sorted from spleen or lymph node cells, taken before intestinal transplant. These receptors all stem from a human donor who received an intestinal transplant. Both conserved end residues are part of each CDR3. The order of the fields is V gene, clone size, D gene, J gene, CDR3 protein, CDR3 DNA. A D gene is named only where the DNA matches it firmly. Clone size is given for some rows only: seen once, a few or many times, or a class if the clone is expanded.

V gene: TRBV6-1
clone size: -
D gene: -
J gene: TRBJ1-1
CDR3 protein: CASSTTGRQNTEAFF
CDR3 DNA: TGTGCCAGCAGTACTACGGGACGTCAGAACACTGAAGCTTTCTTT

V gene: TRBV9
clone size: -
D gene: TRBD2
J gene: TRBJ2-5
CDR3 protein: CASSVEGGGETQYF
CDR3 DNA: TGTGCCAGCAGCGTAGAAGGCGGGGGGGAGACCCAGTACTTC

V gene: TRBV6-5
clone size: -
D gene: -
J gene: TRBJ1-1
CDR3 protein: CASSYSRGGTEAFF
CDR3 DNA: TGTGCCAGCAGTTACTCGAGAGGGGGTACTGAAGCTTTCTTT

V gene: TRBV9
clone size: -
D gene: -
J gene: TRBJ2-3
CDR3 protein: CASSLTDTQYF
CDR3 DNA: TGTGCCAGCAGCCTCACAGATACGCAGTATTTT

V gene: TRBV11-2
clone size: -
D gene: TRBD2
J gene: TRBJ2-5
CDR3 protein: CASNRGGSQETQYF
CDR3 DNA: TGTGCCAGCAACCGGGGGGGGTCCCAAGAGACCCAGTACTTC

V gene: TRBV7-9
clone size: -
D gene: -
J gene: TRBJ2-3
CDR3 protein: CASSQTISTDTQYF
CDR3 DNA: TGTGCCAGCAGCCAGACTATAAGCACAGATACGCAGTATTTT

V gene: TRBV18
clone size: -
D gene: TRBD1
J gene: TRBJ1-6
CDR3 protein: CASSPGTDNSPLHF
CDR3 DNA: TGTGCCAGCTCACCAGGGACAGATAATTCACCCCTCCACTTT

V gene: TRBV11-2
clone size: -
D gene: -
J gene: TRBJ1-1
CDR3 protein: CASSLEADGMTEAFF
CDR3 DNA: TGTGCCAGCAGCTTAGAAGCGGACGGGATGACTGAAGCTTTCTTT

V gene: TRBV11-2
clone size: -
D gene: -
J gene: TRBJ2-7
CDR3 protein: CASSSGRSLREQYF
CDR3 DNA: TGTGCCAGCAGCTCGGGACGGTCTCTACGGGAGCAGTACTTC

V gene: TRBV15
clone size: -
D gene: -
J gene: TRBJ1-2
CDR3 protein: CATSRDTVFYGYTF
CDR3 DNA: TGTGCCACCAGCAGAGATACGGTATTTTATGGCTACACCTTC

V gene: TRBV12-2
clone size: -
D gene: -
J gene: TRBJ2-5
CDR3 protein: CASRHTSGKSQETQYF
CDR3 DNA: TGTGCAAGTCGCCATACTAGCGGAAAATCCCAAGAGACCCAGTACTTC

V gene: TRBV2
clone size: -
D gene: -
J gene: TRBJ2-7
CDR3 protein: CASRYPGRTKGYEQYF
CDR3 DNA: TGTGCCAGCAGATATCCTGGTCGCACCAAAGGCTACGAGCAGTACTTC

V gene: TRBV5-6
clone size: -
D gene: -
J gene: TRBJ1-2
CDR3 protein: CASRRQINYGYTF
CDR3 DNA: TGTGCCAGCAGGAGACAGATTAACTATGGCTACACCTTC

V gene: TRBV6-1
clone size: -
D gene: -
J gene: TRBJ2-2
CDR3 protein: CASSDQPDPGTGELFF
CDR3 DNA: TGTGCCAGCAGTGATCAACCGGACCCTGGCACCGGGGAGCTGTTTTTT

V gene: TRBV2
clone size: -
D gene: TRBD2
J gene: TRBJ2-4
CDR3 protein: CASLGLAGGTLAKNIQYF
CDR3 DNA: TGTGCCAGCCTGGGACTAGCGGGGGGCACACTAGCCAAAAACATTCAGTACTTC

V gene: TRBV7-9
clone size: -
D gene: TRBD2
J gene: TRBJ2-7
CDR3 protein: CASSQALAGGYEQYF
CDR3 DNA: TGTGCCAGCAGTCAAGCACTAGCGGGGGGATACGAGCAGTACTTC

V gene: TRBV5-5
clone size: -
D gene: -
J gene: TRBJ2-7
CDR3 protein: CASSLTYEQYF
CDR3 DNA: TGTGCCAGCAGCTTGACCTACGAGCAGTACTTC

V gene: TRBV5-1
clone size: -
D gene: TRBD1
J gene: TRBJ1-1
CDR3 protein: CASRQGALTEAFF
CDR3 DNA: TGCGCCAGCAGGCAGGGGGCGCTTACTGAAGCTTTCTTT

V gene: TRBV18
clone size: -
D gene: -
J gene: TRBJ1-1
CDR3 protein: CASSPRLVRGNTEAFF
CDR3 DNA: TGTGCCAGCTCACCACGGTTGGTCAGAGGGAACACTGAAGCTTTCTTT

V gene: TRBV18
clone size: -
D gene: TRBD1
J gene: TRBJ2-7
CDR3 protein: CASSPLTGGEQYF
CDR3 DNA: TGTGCCAGCTCACCACTTACAGGGGGCGAGCAGTACTTC

V gene: TRBV5-1
clone size: -
D gene: TRBD1
J gene: TRBJ1-2
CDR3 protein: CASCPGTEYGYTF
CDR3 DNA: TGCGCCAGCTGCCCCGGGACAGAGTATGGCTACACCTTC

V gene: TRBV6-5
clone size: -
D gene: TRBD1
J gene: TRBJ2-7
CDR3 protein: CASSYDRDAYEQYF
CDR3 DNA: TGTGCCAGCAGTTACGACAGGGACGCTTACGAGCAGTACTTC

V gene: TRBV11-2
clone size: -
D gene: -
J gene: TRBJ2-2
CDR3 protein: CASSQSGQNTGELFF
CDR3 DNA: TGTGCCAGCAGCCAGTCGGGACAGAACACCGGGGAGCTGTTTTTT

V gene: TRBV7-9
clone size: -
D gene: -
J gene: TRBJ2-5
CDR3 protein: CASSLAYGRETQYF
CDR3 DNA: TGTGCCAGCAGCTTAGCTTATGGAAGAGAGACCCAGTACTTC

V gene: TRBV5-1
clone size: -
D gene: -
J gene: TRBJ1-2
CDR3 protein: CASSSQKTAAGYTF
CDR3 DNA: TGCGCCAGCAGCTCACAAAAGACAGCTGCTGGCTACACCTTC

V gene: TRBV7-3
clone size: once
D gene: TRBD1
J gene: TRBJ2-5
CDR3 protein: CASSLTGTGGETQYF
CDR3 DNA: TGTGCCAGCAGCTTAACCGGGACAGGGGGGGAGACCCAGTACTTC

V gene: TRBV29-1
clone size: -
D gene: TRBD1
J gene: TRBJ1-1
CDR3 protein: CSVTAGTVNTEAFF
CDR3 DNA: TGCAGCGTTACCGCCGGGACAGTGAACACTGAAGCTTTCTTT

V gene: TRBV30
clone size: -
D gene: -
J gene: TRBJ2-3
CDR3 protein: CAGAVGLGWDSTQYF
CDR3 DNA: TGTGCCGGAGCTGTGGGGTTGGGGTGGGATAGTACGCAGTATTTT

V gene: TRBV11-2
clone size: -
D gene: -
J gene: TRBJ2-3
CDR3 protein: CASGPNTIPDTQYF
CDR3 DNA: TGTGCCAGCGGCCCCAACACAATCCCCGATACGCAGTATTTT

V gene: TRBV6-5
clone size: -
D gene: -
J gene: TRBJ2-5
CDR3 protein: CASSFATPATAETQYF
CDR3 DNA: TGTGCCAGCAGTTTCGCGACGCCAGCGACCGCAGAGACCCAGTACTTC

V gene: TRBV7-9
clone size: once
D gene: -
J gene: TRBJ1-1
CDR3 protein: CASSLDVGKAFF
CDR3 DNA: TGTGCCAGCAGCTTAGATGTAGGGAAAGCTTTCTTT

V gene: TRBV9
clone size: -
D gene: -
J gene: TRBJ2-5
CDR3 protein: CASSVDGRQETQYF
CDR3 DNA: TGTGCCAGCAGCGTAGACGGCAGGCAAGAGACCCAGTACTTC

V gene: TRBV10-3
clone size: -
D gene: TRBD1
J gene: TRBJ1-2
CDR3 protein: CAISERAGGYGYTF
CDR3 DNA: TGTGCCATCAGTGAGCGGGCAGGGGGCTATGGCTACACCTTC

V gene: TRBV10-3
clone size: -
D gene: TRBD2
J gene: TRBJ2-7
CDR3 protein: CAISESWEGPYEQYF
CDR3 DNA: TGTGCCATCAGTGAGTCGTGGGAGGGTCCCTACGAGCAGTACTTC

V gene: TRBV6-5
clone size: -
D gene: -
J gene: TRBJ2-2
CDR3 protein: CASSYSTVTGELFF
CDR3 DNA: TGTGCCAGCAGTTACTCGACAGTAACCGGGGAGCTGTTTTTT

V gene: TRBV7-3
clone size: once
D gene: TRBD2
J gene: TRBJ2-3
CDR3 protein: CASSLKASGDPSTDTQYF
CDR3 DNA: TGTGCCAGCAGCTTAAAGGCTAGCGGGGACCCTAGCACAGATACGCAGTATTTT

V gene: TRBV6-4
clone size: -
D gene: TRBD2
J gene: TRBJ2-3
CDR3 protein: CASSELRRGGYTDTQYF
CDR3 DNA: TGTGCCAGCAGTGAACTCCGCCGGGGGGGATACACAGATACGCAGTATTTT

V gene: TRBV6-1
clone size: -
D gene: -
J gene: TRBJ2-5
CDR3 protein: CASTAIGFGGETQYF
CDR3 DNA: TGTGCCAGCACGGCGATCGGTTTTGGGGGGGAGACCCAGTACTTC

V gene: TRBV18
clone size: once
D gene: -
J gene: TRBJ1-1
CDR3 protein: CASSPFGAEDTEAFF
CDR3 DNA: TGTGCCAGCTCACCATTTGGGGCCGAGGACACTGAAGCTTTCTTT

V gene: TRBV5-5
clone size: -
D gene: -
J gene: TRBJ2-7
CDR3 protein: CASSLVSEQYF
CDR3 DNA: TGTGCCAGCAGCTTGGTCTCCGAGCAGTACTTC

V gene: TRBV5-1
clone size: once
D gene: -
J gene: TRBJ2-5
CDR3 protein: CASTLRGGFQETQYF
CDR3 DNA: TGCGCCAGCACCCTGAGGGGGGGTTTTCAAGAGACCCAGTACTTC

V gene: TRBV7-2
clone size: few
D gene: TRBD1
J gene: TRBJ2-7
CDR3 protein: CASSLGTGASYEQYF
CDR3 DNA: TGTGCCAGCAGCCTCGGGACAGGGGCATCCTACGAGCAGTACTTC

V gene: TRBV19
clone size: -
D gene: TRBD1
J gene: TRBJ1-5
CDR3 protein: CASSIEQGRGNQPQHF
CDR3 DNA: TGTGCCAGTAGTATAGAACAGGGGAGGGGCAATCAGCCCCAGCATTTT

V gene: TRBV5-6
clone size: -
D gene: -
J gene: TRBJ1-6
CDR3 protein: CASEERLNSPLHF
CDR3 DNA: TGTGCCAGCGAGGAGAGGCTTAATTCACCCCTCCACTTT

V gene: TRBV10-3
clone size: -
D gene: -
J gene: TRBJ2-7
CDR3 protein: CAIRGWQPYEQYF
CDR3 DNA: TGTGCCATCAGAGGGTGGCAGCCATACGAGCAGTACTTC

V gene: TRBV4-1
clone size: -
D gene: -
J gene: TRBJ1-1
CDR3 protein: CASSQTTQGTEAFF
CDR3 DNA: TGCGCCAGCAGCCAAACGACACAGGGCACTGAAGCTTTCTTT